The 15 T cell receptor beta chains presented below share a single source sample, sequenced in a study of post-analysis software for immune sequencing data. Findings and limits, study-wide: TRBV segments more frequent in patients than in controls numbered five and included TRBV5-6, TRBV5-1 and TRBV20-1.

Researchers reported that TCR beta cDNA libraries carried unique molecular identifiers. TCRdb recomputed calls from the PCR reads with MiXCR, one row per CDR3 protein. The sample carries roughly 400,000 distinct CDR3 sequences, approximately 37% recorded once. Their specific antigens are unknown. The specimen was blood. The source is a girl aged 2 to 10 with multiple sclerosis.

J is TRBJ2-7 and V is TRBV7-2; the match to TRBD2 covers 9 bases. CDR1 and CDR2 (germline): SGHTA, FQGNSA. The CDR3 is 16 amino acids. With V trimmed by 2 bases and J by 1 base, 6 bases remained unmatched. The CDR3 DNA is TGTGCCAGCAGCTTACTTAGCGGGGGCCCATCCTACGAGCAGTACTTC. Its translation is CASSLLSGGPSYEQYF.

The J gene is TRBJ2-3, the V gene TRBV10-2; the D gene is possibly TRBD1 (5 bases). V shed 7 bases and J shed 2 bases, with 16 bases lying between them. This CDR3 contains 15 residues. Germline CDR1 reads WSHSY; CDR2 reads SAAADI. The CDR3 here is CASKRWGSITDTQYF. For the CDR3, the DNA is TGCGCCAGCAAGCGTTGGGGCTCCATCACAGATACGCAGTATTTT.

The sample holds a few counts of this clonotype. The chain recombines TRBV20-1 with TRBJ2-3, with D unresolved. Germline lookup yields CDR1 DFQATT and CDR2 SNEGSKA (reference sequence). The CDR3 spans 12 residues. V lost 3 bases, J lost 7 bases, and 11 bases lay in between. The CDR3 protein is CSASELYYTQYF. CDR3 in DNA: TGCAGTGCTAGTGAGTTGTATTATACGCAGTATTTT.

This rearrangement joins TRBV10-3 to TRBJ1-1; D gene uncertain. Germline V gene data show CDR1 as ENHRY and CDR2 as SYGVKD. Trimming removed 0 bases at V and 1 base at J, with 12 bases between. This CDR3 has 16 residues. The CDR3 protein is CAISESSGRGNTEAFF. The CDR3 region has the DNA TGTGCCATCAGTGAGTCGAGCGGCCGGGGGAACACTGAAGCTTTCTTT.

This clonotype has a handful of counts. The V gene is TRBV3-1, the J gene TRBJ2-5; TRBD1 agrees at 9 bases. The CDR3 covers 15 residues. Trimming removed 4 bases from V and 5 bases from J; junction bases left unmatched: 8. Germline V CDR1 and CDR2: LGHDT, YNNKEL (reference sequence). DNA of the CDR3: TGTGCCAGCAGCCCCCGGGACAGGGTGGACGAGACCCAGTACTTC. Its translation is CASSPRDRVDETQYF.

In its sample, this clonotype was seen a few times. V gene TRBV5-1 combines with J gene TRBJ2-3; 7 bases agree with TRBD2. Germline CDR1 reads SGHRS; CDR2 reads YFSETQ. The CDR3 has 16 residues. V shed 1 base and J 3 bases; nucleotides not matched to a gene: 8. CDR3: CASSLRAGVETDTQYF. The DNA of the CDR3 is TGCGCCAGCAGCTTGAGGGCGGGAGTGGAAACAGATACGCAGTATTTT.

This clonotype was seen only a few times. V usage is TRBV2 and J usage is TRBJ2-7; 9 nucleotides agree with TRBD2. CDR1 SNHLY and CDR2 FYNNEI come from the germline V gene. The junction had 10 bases not matched to a gene; V was cut back by 7 bases and J by 6 bases. This CDR3 is 14 amino acids long. CDR3 sequence: CASMYTSGPSEQYF. The CDR3 nucleotides read TGTGCCAGCATGTACACTAGCGGGCCCTCCGAGCAGTACTTC.

This clonotype appeared a few times. The J gene is TRBJ2-3, the V gene TRBV6-4; D perhaps matches TRBD1 (5 bases). Trimming removed 2 bases at V and 0 bases at J, with 12 bases between. Germline CDR1 MRHNA, CDR2 SNTAGT. The CDR3 contains 16 residues. DNA for the CDR3: TGTGCCAGCAGTGACCGTGGGCAGGGAAGCACAGATACGCAGTATTTT. Its protein product is CASSDRGQGSTDTQYF.

The V gene is TRBV6-5, the J gene TRBJ1-6; 9 bases line up with TRBD1. V gave up 6 bases and J gave up 8 bases; unmatched junction bases: 8. CDR1 MNHEY and CDR2 SVGAGI come from the germline V gene. The CDR3 consists of 15 residues. The CDR3 nucleotides are TGTGCCAGCAGCTGGGACAGGGAAAGCCATTCACCCCTCCACTTT. The encoded protein is CASSWDRESHSPLHF.

This clonotype was counted a few times. J is TRBJ2-7 and V is TRBV9; D uncertain. In germline, CDR1 is SGDLS, CDR2 YYNGEE. V lost 1 base to trimming and J lost 0 bases, with 8 bases between them. This CDR3 comprises 14 residues. CDR3 region: CASSVWSSSYEQYF. In DNA, the CDR3 is TGTGCCAGCAGCGTATGGTCAAGCTCCTACGAGCAGTACTTC.

The chain combines TRBV11-2 with TRBJ2-1; D gene unclear. The germline gives CDR1 SGHAT, CDR2 FQNNGV. The CDR3 runs to 15 residues. V lost 1 base and J lost 2, with 9 bases in between. CDR3 sequence reads: CASSLGAHPYNEQFF. Here the CDR3 DNA reads TGTGCCAGCAGCTTAGGAGCACATCCCTACAATGAGCAGTTCTTC.

This clonotype was seen a few times. The chain joins TRBV27 to TRBJ2-4; tentatively, D is TRBD2 (6 bases). The V gene lost 1 base and the J gene lost 1 base, with 20 bases spanning the gap. The CDR3 contains 19 residues. In germline, CDR1 is MNHEY, CDR2 SMNVEV (reference sequence). CDR3 coding DNA: TGTGCCAGCAGTTTATTAAGGGTGACGGGAGTAACGGCCAAAAACATTCAGTACTTC. As protein: CASSLLRVTGVTAKNIQYF.

The chain joins TRBV12-3 or TRBV12-4 to TRBJ2-4; 8 nucleotides agree with TRBD2. With the DNA end fitting TRBJ2-7 better, the J assignment may be wrong. The CDR3 length is 15 residues. The chain's CDR3 is CASRLAYGRASEQYF. The DNA of the CDR3 is TGTGCCAGCAGGCTGGCTTACGGGAGGGCCTCCGAGCAGTACTTC.

V and J are TRBV28 and TRBJ2-3, with 8 bases identical to TRBD2. Trimming at V came to 3 bases and at J to 3 bases, leaving 5 bases not matched to a gene. The CDR3 is 15 amino acids. The germline gives CDR1 MDHEN, CDR2 SYDVKM. CDR3 sequence (DNA): TGTGCCAGCAGTTTGGTCAGCGGGAGAACAGATACGCAGTATTTT. Its translation is CASSLVSGRTDTQYF.

This chain joins TRBV25-1 and TRBJ2-7, with 10 bases aligning to TRBD2. J lost 2 bases, V lost 5 bases, and 9 bases had no gene match. Germline loops: CDR1 MGHDK, CDR2 SYGVNS. The CDR3 is made up of 16 amino acids. This CDR3 reads CASSPKRLAGPYEQYF. The CDR3 DNA reads TGTGCCAGCAGTCCCAAGAGACTAGCGGGTCCCTACGAGCAGTACTTC.